These 18 T cell receptor beta chains share one sample of origin, sequenced in a study of blood T cell repertoires in COVID-19. The protocol was immunoSEQ multiplex PCR, while the TCRdb copy is restricted to in-frame clones and leaves out a portion. This sample has over 150,000 clones, with 80% to 90% found just once. Material: peripheral blood. The receptors were sampled from an older woman with COVID-19, enrolled during active disease.

The chain links TRBV18 to TRBJ2-3, with D possibly being TRBD2 (6 bases). CDR1 is KGHSH and CDR2 is LQKENI in the germline V gene. The CDR3 has 14 amino acids. Trimming removed 4 bases at V and 3 bases at J, with 11 bases between. CDR3 coding DNA: TGTGCCAGCTCACGCTCGGCGGGGACAGATACGCAGTATTTT. Its protein product is CASSRSAGTDTQYF.

The chain carries TRBV6-5 and TRBJ2-2; TRBD1 matches at 7 bases. The length of the CDR3 is 16 residues. Germline V lookup: CDR1 MNHEY, CDR2 SVGAGI. V dropped 2 bases and J dropped 1; count of bases not matched to a gene: 4. The CDR3 loop is CASSYRTGLNTGELFF. The CDR3 DNA reads as TGTGCCAGCAGTTACCGGACAGGCTTGAACACCGGGGAGCTGTTTTTT.

The chain carries TRBV29-1 and TRBJ1-5; TRBD1 matches 9 bases. V trimming: 6 bases; J trimming: 7 bases; junction bases outside the gene matches: 7. CDR3 length equals 13 residues. From germline, CDR1 is SQVTM and CDR2 ANQGSEA. The CDR3 sequence: CSVRTGVGQPQHF. The CDR3 DNA sequence: TGCAGCGTCAGGACAGGGGTAGGGCAGCCCCAGCATTTT.

The table lists this clone with a count of one. This chain links TRBV19 with TRBJ1-5; D call uncertain. V was cut by 5 bases and J by 3 bases, with 11 bases left in between. CDR3 length: 14 amino acids. Per germline, CDR1 LNHDA and CDR2 SQIVND (reference sequence). The CDR3 nucleotides read TGTGCCAGTAGTCCCAGTGTTGTCAATCAGCCCCAGCATTTT. Encoded protein: CASSPSVVNQPQHF.

This rearrangement joins TRBV20-1 to TRBJ1-1, with D maybe TRBD1 (5 bases). The CDR3 length is 11 residues. The ends were cut back, 3 bases at V and 7 bases at J, with 9 bases in the middle. Germline assignment: CDR1 DFQATT and CDR2 SNEGSKA (reference sequence). Here the CDR3 DNA reads TGCAGTGCTAGTAACGGACATGAAGCTTTCTTT. Protein: CSASNGHEAFF.

The J gene is TRBJ2-7, the V gene TRBV11-2, with D possibly matching TRBD2 (5 bases). V lost 1 base, J lost 9 bases, and 13 bases lay in between. CDR1 and CDR2 (germline): SGHAT, FQNNGV. CDR3 size: 13 residues. The chain's CDR3 is CASSLGARVGQYF. In DNA form, the CDR3 reads TGTGCCAGCAGCTTAGGGGCGAGGGTCGGGCAGTACTTC.

The rearrangement links TRBV10-2 to TRBJ1-5, with a tentative D call TRBD1 (6 bases). The CDR3 is 15 residues long. CDR1 WSHSY and CDR2 SAAADI come from the germline V gene. Trimming removed 4 bases at V and 7 bases at J, with 17 bases between. CDR3 DNA: TGCGCCAGCAGTGTGTGGGGGCGCAAAGGACAGCCCCAGCATTTT. Translation gives CASSVWGRKGQPQHF.

The rearrangement uses TRBV2 and TRBJ1-3; the D gene is possibly TRBD1 (5 bases). Germline CDR1 and CDR2: SNHLY and FYNNEI. V lost 3 bases, J lost 2 bases, and 11 bases lay in between. The CDR3 runs to 15 residues. CDR3 sequence reads: CASSDVGAPGNTIYF. For the CDR3, the DNA is TGTGCCAGCAGTGATGTAGGGGCCCCTGGAAACACCATATATTTT. The variable domain in full, with the rest retrieved from reference TRBV2 and TRBJ1-3, is EPEVTQTPSHQVTQMGQEVILRCVPISNHLYFYWYRQILGQKVEFLVSFYNNEISEKSEIFDDQFSVERPDGSNFTLKIRSTKLEDSAMYFCASSDVGAPGNTIYFGEGSWLTVV.

The rearrangement links TRBV7-2 to TRBJ1-1; D unresolved. The CDR3 totals 13 residues. V lost 10 bases to trimming and J lost 4 bases, with 16 bases between them. Germline CDR1 reads SGHTA; CDR2 reads FQGNSA. DNA of the CDR3: TGTGCCAAACAGCAGGTTCGAATCACTGAAGCTTTCTTT. It codes for CAKQQVRITEAFF.

This clone was seen once. The chain recombines TRBV6-5 with TRBJ1-2; TRBD1 aligns across 7 bases. This CDR3 has 15 amino acids. V lost 9 bases, J lost 4 bases, and 14 bases stayed unmatched. Germline lookup yields CDR1 MNHEY and CDR2 SVGAGI. The CDR3 sequence: CASRRQGRGSYGYTF. The CDR3 DNA sequence: TGTGCCAGTCGTCGACAGGGAAGAGGGAGCTATGGCTACACCTTC.

In its sample, this clone was seen a few times. The chain combines TRBV5-4 with TRBJ2-1, with TRBD2 matching over 8 bases. V trimming: 4 bases; J trimming: 5 bases; junction bases outside the gene matches: 11. Germline V gives CDR1 SGHNT, CDR2 YYREEE (reference sequence). CDR3 length equals 16 residues. The CDR3: CASSGRRTSRDNEQFF. CDR3 DNA sequence: TGTGCCAGCAGCGGGCGTAGGACTAGCAGGGACAATGAGCAGTTCTTC.

The chain carries TRBV12-3 or TRBV12-4 and TRBJ1-1; D may be TRBD1 (6 bases). V was pared by 4 bases and J by 7 bases, with 13 bases between. CDR3 length equals 13 residues. CDR3 region: CASSSGTTNEAFF. The CDR3 region has the DNA TGTGCCAGCAGTTCCGGGACAACTAATGAAGCTTTCTTT.

The chain has TRBV15 and TRBJ2-1, with 12 bases that match TRBD2. With 5 bases clipped from V and 9 bases from J, the junction kept 8 bases outside the gene matches. Germline CDR1 is LNHNV and CDR2 is YYDKDF (reference sequence). This CDR3 region has 15 residues. DNA for the CDR3: TGTGCCACCAGCTCCCATCTAGCGGGAGGGGGTGAGCAGTTCTTC. Its protein product is CATSSHLAGGGEQFF.

The chain uses TRBV19 and TRBJ1-1; D gene ambiguous. The CDR3 runs to 14 residues. CDR1 LNHDA and CDR2 SQIVND come from the germline V gene (reference sequence). The V gene lost 3 bases and the J gene lost 3 bases, with 11 bases spanning the gap. The CDR3 nucleotides read TGTGCCAGTAGTATTTCTCGCGGGGACACTGAAGCTTTCTTT. Encoded protein: CASSISRGDTEAFF.

The chain carries TRBV7-3 and TRBJ1-6; D is perhaps TRBD1 (5 bases). There are 15 residues in the CDR3. Trimming pared 2 bases from V and 6 bases from J, leaving 11 bases between. Looked up from germline, CDR1 is SGHTA and CDR2 is FQGTGA. The CDR3 nucleotides read TGTGCCAGCAGCTTATGGGGGGGAGGTAATTCACCCCTCCACTTT. As protein: CASSLWGGGNSPLHF.

This clone was detected only once. This chain connects TRBV28 to TRBJ1-2; 7 bases fit TRBD1. The germline CDR1 and CDR2 sequences are MDHEN and SYDVKM. V lost 4 bases and J lost 7; bases outside the gene matches: 6. This CDR3 region has 13 residues. The CDR3 spells CASSSTGDGGYTF. DNA of the CDR3: TGTGCCAGCAGTTCTACAGGGGACGGTGGCTACACCTTC.

For this clone: Other DNA sequences in the same sample also yield this CDR3. The CDR3 spells CASSLAVTDTQYF. The CDR3 bases are TGCGCCAGCAGCTTGGCAGTCACAGATACGCAGTATTTT. The genes are TRBV5-1 and TRBJ2-3; no definite D call. With 0 bases removed from V and 2 bases from J, the gap between germline ends came to 4 bases. The CDR3 spans 13 residues. CDR1 and CDR2 from the germline V gene are SGHRS and YFSETQ.

The chain links TRBV9 to TRBJ2-7; D is ambiguous. V was clipped by 2 bases and J by 10 bases, with 16 bases between them. The CDR3 is made up of 13 amino acids. Germline values: CDR1 SGDLS, CDR2 YYNGEE. CDR3: CASSVTPSVPQYF. Here the CDR3 DNA reads TGTGCCAGCAGCGTTACCCCCAGCGTCCCACAGTACTTC.